Listed here are 3 T cell receptor beta chains from one sample, sequenced in a study of blood T cell repertoires in COVID-19. The table came from immunoSEQ multiplex PCR; TCRdb's copy has only in-frame clones and leaves some out. The top ten clones hold about 4.8% of a sample with about 220,000 clones, 83% of them seen once. Sequencing was done on a sample of PBMCs or T cells enriched from blood (not recorded which). These receptors all come from a woman aged 45 to 65 who had been exposed to COVID-19.

This clone was found a few times. The V call is TRBV2, the J call TRBJ1-1, with D possibly matching TRBD1 (5 bases). This CDR3 region has 16 residues. V was shortened by 6 bases and J by 2 bases, with 19 bases between the two germline ends. Per the germline V gene, CDR1 is SNHLY and CDR2 is FYNNEI. CDR3 sequence reads: CASRWQGMSLNTEAFF. DNA for the CDR3: TGTGCCAGCAGGTGGCAGGGTATGTCCCTTAACACTGAAGCTTTCTTT.

The J gene is TRBJ1-6, the V gene TRBV11-2; tentatively, D is TRBD1 (6 bases). The CDR3 totals 16 residues. Per the germline V gene, CDR1 is SGHAT and CDR2 is FQNNGV. The V end lost 8 bases, the J end lost 5 bases, and 19 bases lay between the germline ends. CDR3 residues: CASSQGFSRHNSPLHF. In DNA, the CDR3 is TGTGCCAGCTCCCAGGGGTTCTCGCGACATAATTCACCCCTCCACTTT.

The chain recombines TRBV5-1 with TRBJ1-2, with D perhaps matching TRBD1 (5 bases). There are 14 residues in the CDR3. V was trimmed by 1 base and J by 7 bases, leaving 14 bases between them. Germline V gives CDR1 SGHRS, CDR2 YFSETQ. CDR3 sequence reads: CASSLSQGKAGYTF. CDR3 nucleotides: TGCGCCAGCAGCTTGTCGCAGGGAAAGGCTGGCTACACCTTC.